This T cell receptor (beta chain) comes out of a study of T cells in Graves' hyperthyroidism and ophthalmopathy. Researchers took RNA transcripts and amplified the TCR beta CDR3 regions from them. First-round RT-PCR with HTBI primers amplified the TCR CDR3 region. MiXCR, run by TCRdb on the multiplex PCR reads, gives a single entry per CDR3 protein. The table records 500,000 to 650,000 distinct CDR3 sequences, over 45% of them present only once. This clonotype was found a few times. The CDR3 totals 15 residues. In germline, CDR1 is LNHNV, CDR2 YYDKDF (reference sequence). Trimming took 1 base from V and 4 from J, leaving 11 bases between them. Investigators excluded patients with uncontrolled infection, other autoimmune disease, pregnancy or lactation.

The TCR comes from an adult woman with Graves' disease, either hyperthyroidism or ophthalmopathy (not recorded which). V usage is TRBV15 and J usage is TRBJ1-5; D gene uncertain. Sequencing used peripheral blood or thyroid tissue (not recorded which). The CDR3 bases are TGTGCCACCAGCAGAGTGTCCGGCGGGAATCAGCCCCAGCATTTT. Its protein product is CATSRVSGGNQPQHF.